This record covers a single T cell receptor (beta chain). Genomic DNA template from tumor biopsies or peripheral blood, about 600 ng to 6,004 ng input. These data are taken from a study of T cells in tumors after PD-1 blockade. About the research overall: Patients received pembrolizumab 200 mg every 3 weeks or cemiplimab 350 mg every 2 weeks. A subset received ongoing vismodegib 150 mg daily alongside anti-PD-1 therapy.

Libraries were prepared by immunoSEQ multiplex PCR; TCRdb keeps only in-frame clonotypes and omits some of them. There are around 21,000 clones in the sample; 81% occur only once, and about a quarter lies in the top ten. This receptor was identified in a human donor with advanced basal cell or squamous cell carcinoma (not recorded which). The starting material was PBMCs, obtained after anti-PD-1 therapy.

The CDR3 DNA reads as TGCGCCAGCAGCATGACTAGCGGGCGGGAGCAGTACTTC. This translates into CASSMTSGREQYF. The chain couples TRBV5-1 to TRBJ2-7; 10 bases are a match to TRBD2. Per germline, CDR1 SGHRS and CDR2 YFSETQ. The length of the CDR3 is 13 residues. V lost 4 bases to trimming and J lost 7 bases; unmatched junction nucleotides: 5.